The present entry profiles one T cell receptor beta chain with its context. The antigen remains undetermined. The sample is drawn from a study of post-analysis software for immune sequencing data. On the study more broadly: Recorded subtypes: relapsing-remitting, secondary progressive, progressive-relapsing; some patients unannotated.

Germline V gene sequence: CDR1 SGDLS, CDR2 YYNGEE. The CDR3 is made up of 15 amino acids. V gave up 0 bases and J gave up 0 bases, with 7 bases separating them. Unique molecular identifiers were built into the TCR beta cDNA libraries. From around 0.96 to 9.9 million T cells, 400,000 to 650,000 cDNA molecules were obtained. TCRdb called the PCR reads again in MiXCR, with one record for every CDR3 protein. The sample lists fewer than 700,000 distinct CDR3 sequences, roughly 45% seen once, with about 1.5% in the top ten. Broader study findings: Strong co-clustering by F measure was seen for same-batch samples. Versus controls, multiple sclerosis patients showed significantly lower diversity (normalized Chao1). Several TRBV segments (TRBV5-6, TRBV5-1 and TRBV20-1 among them) occurred more frequently in patients than in controls.

The material sequenced was blood. The chain recombines TRBV9 with TRBJ1-5; no firm D call. This TCR was recovered from a girl between 10 and 17 years old with multiple sclerosis. CDR3 sequence: CASSVGEYSNQPQHF. For the CDR3, the DNA is TGTGCCAGCAGCGTAGGGGAATATAGCAATCAGCCCCAGCATTTT.